The T cell receptor beta chain under discussion was sequenced for a study of blood T cell repertoires in COVID-19. Study details: Samples came from the United States, Italy and Spain, spanning acute and convalescent COVID-19. T cells, B-cell-depleted T cells, or PBMCs provided the cDNA or gDNA that served as material.

From germline, CDR1 is MNHEY and CDR2 SVGAGI. The CDR3 has 13 amino acids. The V end lost 3 bases, the J end lost 7 bases, and 10 bases lay between the germline ends. Under the authors' procedure: From reference gene primer amplification, estimates of nucleated cell counts were derived. Produced via immunoSEQ multiplex PCR; TCRdb's table is partial and in-frame only. D and trimming come from the DNA, and the V and J calls and clone size come from that table. The data show 55,000 to 90,000 clones, more than 65% seen once. This clone was detected once. The material sequenced was peripheral blood. The TCR comes from a woman aged 65 to 85 with acute or convalescent COVID-19. The chain has TRBV6-5 and TRBJ1-5; D remains unclear. CDR3 residues: CASSYVLFQPQHF. CDR3 DNA: TGTGCCAGCAGTTATGTCCTCTTCCAGCCCCAGCATTTT.